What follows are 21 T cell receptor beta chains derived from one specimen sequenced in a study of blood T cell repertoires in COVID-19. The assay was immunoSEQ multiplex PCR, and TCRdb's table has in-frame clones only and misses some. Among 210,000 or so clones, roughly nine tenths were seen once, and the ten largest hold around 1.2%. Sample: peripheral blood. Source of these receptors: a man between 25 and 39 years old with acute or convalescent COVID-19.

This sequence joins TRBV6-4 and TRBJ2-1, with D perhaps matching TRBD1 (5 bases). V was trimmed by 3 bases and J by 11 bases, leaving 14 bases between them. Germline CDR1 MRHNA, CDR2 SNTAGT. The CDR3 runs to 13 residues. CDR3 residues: CASSEGRYVQQFF. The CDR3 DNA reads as TGTGCCAGCAGTGAGGGGCGCTATGTCCAGCAGTTCTTC.

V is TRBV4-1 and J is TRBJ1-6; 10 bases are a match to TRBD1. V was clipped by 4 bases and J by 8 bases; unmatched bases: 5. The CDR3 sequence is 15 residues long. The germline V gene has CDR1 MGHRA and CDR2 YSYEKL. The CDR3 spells CASSRSGTGDSPLHF. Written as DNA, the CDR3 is TGCGCCAGCAGCCGATCCGGGACAGGGGATTCACCCCTCCACTTT.

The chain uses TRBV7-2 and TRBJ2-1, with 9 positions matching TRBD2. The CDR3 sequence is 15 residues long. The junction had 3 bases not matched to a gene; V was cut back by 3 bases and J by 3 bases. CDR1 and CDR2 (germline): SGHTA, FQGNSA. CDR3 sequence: CASSFTAGGYNEQFF. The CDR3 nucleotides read TGTGCCAGCAGCTTTACAGCGGGGGGCTACAATGAGCAGTTCTTC.

The CDR3 reads CASNPNRDSGTEAFF. The CDR3 DNA follows: TGTGCCTCTAACCCTAACCGGGACAGTGGGACTGAAGCTTTCTTT. The chain employs TRBV27 and TRBJ1-1; 7 bases align to TRBD1. The germline CDR1 and CDR2 sequences are MNHEY and SMNVEV (reference sequence). The CDR3 covers 15 residues. The ends lost 11 bases at V and 5 bases at J; junction bases unmatched: 17.

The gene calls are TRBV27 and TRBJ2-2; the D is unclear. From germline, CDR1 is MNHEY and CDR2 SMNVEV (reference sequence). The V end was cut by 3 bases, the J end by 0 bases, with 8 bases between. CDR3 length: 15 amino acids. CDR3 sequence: CASSFLAANTGELFF. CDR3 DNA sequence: TGTGCCAGCAGTTTTCTCGCAGCGAACACCGGGGAGCTGTTTTTT.

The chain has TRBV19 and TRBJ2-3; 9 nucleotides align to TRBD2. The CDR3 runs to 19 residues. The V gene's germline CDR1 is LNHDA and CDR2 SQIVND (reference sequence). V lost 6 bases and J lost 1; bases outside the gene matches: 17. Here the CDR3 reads CASSPLLVAGDSRTDTQYF. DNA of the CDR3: TGTGCCAGTAGCCCTCTGTTGGTAGCGGGGGACTCCCGCACAGATACGCAGTATTTT.

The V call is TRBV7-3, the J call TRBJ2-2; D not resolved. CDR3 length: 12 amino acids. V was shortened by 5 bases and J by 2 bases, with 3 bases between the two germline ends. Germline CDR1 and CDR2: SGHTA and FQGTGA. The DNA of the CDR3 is TGTGCCAGCAGCCCAAACACCGGGGAGCTGTTTTTT. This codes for CASSPNTGELFF.

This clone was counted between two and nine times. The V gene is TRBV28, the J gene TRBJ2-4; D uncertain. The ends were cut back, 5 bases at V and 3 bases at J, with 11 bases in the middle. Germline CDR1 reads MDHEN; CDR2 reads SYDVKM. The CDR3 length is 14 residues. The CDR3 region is CASSPGFLKNIQYF. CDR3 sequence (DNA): TGTGCCAGCAGTCCCGGGTTCCTCAAAAACATTCAGTACTTC.

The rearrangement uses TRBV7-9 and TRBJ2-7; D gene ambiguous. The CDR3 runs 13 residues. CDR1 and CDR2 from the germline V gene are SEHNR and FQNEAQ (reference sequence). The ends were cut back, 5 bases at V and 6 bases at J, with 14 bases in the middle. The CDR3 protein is CASSLGRVAEQYF. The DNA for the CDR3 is TGTGCCAGCAGCCTAGGACGGGTGGCCGAGCAGTACTTC.

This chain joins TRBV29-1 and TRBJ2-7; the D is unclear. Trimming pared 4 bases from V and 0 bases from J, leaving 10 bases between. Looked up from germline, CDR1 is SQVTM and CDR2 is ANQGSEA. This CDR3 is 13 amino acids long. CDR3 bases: TGCAGCGTTGGATTCCTGAGCTCCTACGAGCAGTACTTC. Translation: CSVGFLSSYEQYF.

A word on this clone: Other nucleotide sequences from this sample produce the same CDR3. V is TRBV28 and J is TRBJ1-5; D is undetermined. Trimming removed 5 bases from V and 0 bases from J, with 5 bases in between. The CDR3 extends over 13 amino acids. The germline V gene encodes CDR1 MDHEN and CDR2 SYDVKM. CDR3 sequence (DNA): TGTGCCAGCAGTCGGGATAGCAATCAGCCCCAGCATTTT. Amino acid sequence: CASSRDSNQPQHF.

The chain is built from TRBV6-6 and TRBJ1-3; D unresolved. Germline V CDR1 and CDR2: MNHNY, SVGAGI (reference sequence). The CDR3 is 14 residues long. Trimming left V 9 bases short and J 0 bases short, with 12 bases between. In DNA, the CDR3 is TGTGCCAGTGATAGCTCACCCTCTGGAAACACCATATATTTT. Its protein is CASDSSPSGNTIYF.

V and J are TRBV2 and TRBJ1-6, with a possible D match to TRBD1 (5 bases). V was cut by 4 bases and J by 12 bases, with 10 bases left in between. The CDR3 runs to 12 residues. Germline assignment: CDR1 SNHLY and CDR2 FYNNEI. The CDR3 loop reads CASSVLGGPLHF. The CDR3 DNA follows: TGTGCCAGCAGTGTCCTGGGGGGACCCCTCCACTTT.

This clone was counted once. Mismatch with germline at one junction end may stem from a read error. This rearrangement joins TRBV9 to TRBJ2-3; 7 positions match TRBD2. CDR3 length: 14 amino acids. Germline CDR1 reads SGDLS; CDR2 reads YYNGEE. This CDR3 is CASSSMTSKDTQYF. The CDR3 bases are TGTGCCAGCAGCTCCATGACTAGCAAAGATACGCAGTATTTT.

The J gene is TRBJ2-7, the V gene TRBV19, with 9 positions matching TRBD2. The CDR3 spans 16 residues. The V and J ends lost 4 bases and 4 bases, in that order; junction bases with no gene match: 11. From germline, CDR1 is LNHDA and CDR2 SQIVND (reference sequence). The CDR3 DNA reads TGTGCCAGTAGTACCTCCCCGGGCGGGGGGGCGTACGAGCAGTACTTC. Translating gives CASSTSPGGGAYEQYF. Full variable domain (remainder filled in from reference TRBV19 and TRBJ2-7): DGGITQSPKYLFRKEGQNVTLSCEQNLNHDAMYWYRQDPGQGLRLIYYSQIVNDFQKGDIAEGYSVSREKKESFPLTVTSAQKNPTAFYLCASSTSPGGGAYEQYFGPGTRLTVT.

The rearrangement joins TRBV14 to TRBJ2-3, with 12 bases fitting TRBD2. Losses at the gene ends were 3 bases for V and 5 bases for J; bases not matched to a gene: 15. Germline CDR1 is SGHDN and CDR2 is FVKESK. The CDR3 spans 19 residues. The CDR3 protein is CASSHRPTLAGGVLDTQYF. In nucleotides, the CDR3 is TGTGCCAGCAGCCACCGGCCAACGCTAGCGGGGGGGGTCCTAGATACGCAGTATTTT.

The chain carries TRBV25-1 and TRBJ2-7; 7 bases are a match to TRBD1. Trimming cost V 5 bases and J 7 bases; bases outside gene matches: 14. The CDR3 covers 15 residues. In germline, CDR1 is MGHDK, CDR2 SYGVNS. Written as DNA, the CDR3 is TGTGCCAGCAGTCCTTCGACAGGGAAAGTGAGGGAGCAGTACTTC. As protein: CASSPSTGKVREQYF.

CDR3 sequence reads: CASSPDVQRDTEAFF. In DNA form, the CDR3 reads TGTGCCAGCAGTCCGGACGTGCAGCGGGACACTGAAGCTTTCTTT. The chain couples TRBV28 to TRBJ1-1; D remains unclear. Germline V gene data show CDR1 as MDHEN and CDR2 as SYDVKM. Trimming took off 5 bases at V and 3 bases at J, with 16 bases between the two ends. CDR3 length: 15 amino acids.

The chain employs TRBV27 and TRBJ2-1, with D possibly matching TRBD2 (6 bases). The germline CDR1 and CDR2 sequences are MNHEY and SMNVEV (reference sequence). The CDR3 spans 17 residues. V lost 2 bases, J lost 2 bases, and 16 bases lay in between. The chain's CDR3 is CASSLTYRVAAYNEQFF. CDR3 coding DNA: TGTGCCAGCAGTTTAACCTATCGGGTAGCGGCCTACAATGAGCAGTTCTTC.

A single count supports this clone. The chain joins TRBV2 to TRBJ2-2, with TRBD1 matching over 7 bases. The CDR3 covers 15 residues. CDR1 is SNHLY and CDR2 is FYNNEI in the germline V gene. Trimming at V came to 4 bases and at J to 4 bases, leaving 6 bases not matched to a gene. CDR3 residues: CASSVQGSSTGELFF. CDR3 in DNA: TGTGCCAGCAGTGTACAGGGGTCGTCCACCGGGGAGCTGTTTTTT.

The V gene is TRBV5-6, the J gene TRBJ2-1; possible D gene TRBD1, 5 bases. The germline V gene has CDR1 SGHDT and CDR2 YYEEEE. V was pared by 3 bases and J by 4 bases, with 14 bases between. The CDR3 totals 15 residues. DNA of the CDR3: TGTGCCAGCAGCTCGCAGGGAATGGGGTACAATGAGCAGTTCTTC. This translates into CASSSQGMGYNEQFF.